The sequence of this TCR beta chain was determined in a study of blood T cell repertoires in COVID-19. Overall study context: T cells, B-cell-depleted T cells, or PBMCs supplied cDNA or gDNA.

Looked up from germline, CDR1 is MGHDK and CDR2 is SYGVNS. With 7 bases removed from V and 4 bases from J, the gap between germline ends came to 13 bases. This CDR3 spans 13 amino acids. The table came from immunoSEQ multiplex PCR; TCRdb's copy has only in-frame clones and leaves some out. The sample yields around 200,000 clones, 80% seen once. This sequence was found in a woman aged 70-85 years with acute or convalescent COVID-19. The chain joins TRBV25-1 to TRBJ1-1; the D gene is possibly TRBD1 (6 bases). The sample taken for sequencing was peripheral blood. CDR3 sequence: CASMRTAFTEAFF. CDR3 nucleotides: TGTGCCAGCATGAGGACAGCCTTCACTGAAGCTTTCTTT.